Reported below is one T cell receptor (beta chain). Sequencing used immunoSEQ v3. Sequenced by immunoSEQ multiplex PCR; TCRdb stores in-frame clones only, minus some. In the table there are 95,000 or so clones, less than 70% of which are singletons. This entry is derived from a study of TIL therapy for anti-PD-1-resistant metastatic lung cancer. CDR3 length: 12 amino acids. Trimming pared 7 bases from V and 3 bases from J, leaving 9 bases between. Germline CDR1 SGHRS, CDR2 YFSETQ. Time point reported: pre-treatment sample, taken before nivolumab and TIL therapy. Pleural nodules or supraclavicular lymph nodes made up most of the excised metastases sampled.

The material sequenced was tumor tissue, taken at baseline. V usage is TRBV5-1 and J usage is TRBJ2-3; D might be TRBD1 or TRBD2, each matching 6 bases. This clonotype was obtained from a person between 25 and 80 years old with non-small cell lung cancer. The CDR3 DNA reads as TGCGCCAGCCGAGGGGGGACAGATACGCAGTATTTT. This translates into CASRGGTDTQYF.